This T cell receptor beta chain was sequenced during a study of T cell clones after liver transplantation. Study at large: Until 12-24 months post-transplant, subjects got standard immunosuppression and no induction. Study-level points and caveats: Small, mixed patient groups and varying post-transplant times limit these conclusions. Graft donor-reactive T cells possibly entered the graft instead of undergoing deletion.

CDR1 and CDR2 (germline): SGHVS, FQNEAQ. The CDR3 extends over 16 amino acids. The ends were cut back, 5 bases at V and 5 bases at J, with 18 bases in the middle. Details on this clone: Its antigen is not known.

The protocol was immunoSEQ multiplex PCR, while the TCRdb copy is restricted to in-frame clones and leaves out a portion. The sample consists of about 50,000 clones, 65% to 80% of them appearing once. V usage is TRBV7-8 and J usage is TRBJ2-2; perhaps TRBD2 as D (6 bases). The input for sequencing was CD4+ T cells from blood, taken more than 53 months after liver transplant. This clonotype was obtained from a human patient who received a liver transplant. Some T cells may trace back to the graft donor. CDR3 bases: TGTGCCAGCAGCCCATTCCGTTGGGGAGGTACCGGGGAGCTGTTTTTT. As protein: CASSPFRWGGTGELFF.